One and the same sample provided the 25 T cell receptor beta chains below, sequenced in a study of human T cells and chemical hapten exposure. Specified time point: patch test 3, about 24 weeks after DPC sensitization. Treatment of the sample: therapeutic diphenylcyclopropenone sensitization with weekly scalp DPC. MiXCR, applied by TCRdb to the RACE reads, yields one record per CDR3 protein. The sample holds about 160,000 distinct CDR3 sequences, around a quarter seen once. Sequences were derived from whole blood, sampled in connection with sensitization to the hapten diphenylcyclopropenone (DPC). Source of these receptors: a woman aged 18-30 years with alopecia areata. Some clones in this sample may be carry-over from other donors' samples.

V usage is TRBV29-1 and J usage is TRBJ2-2; TRBD1 agrees at 7 bases. V shed 4 bases and J 0 bases; nucleotides not matched to a gene: 5. The CDR3 extends over 15 amino acids. Germline assignment: CDR1 SQVTM and CDR2 ANQGSEA. The CDR3 reads CSVVTGAANTGELFF. Here the CDR3 DNA reads TGCAGCGTTGTCACAGGGGCCGCGAACACCGGGGAGCTGTTTTTT.

The chain has TRBV7-9 and TRBJ1-4; no firm D call. The CDR3 is made up of 15 amino acids. Between the trimmed V and J ends, which lost 3 bases and 4 bases, there was a span of 12 bases. Germline assignment: CDR1 SEHNR and CDR2 FQNEAQ (reference sequence). Here the CDR3 reads CASSLPGIINEKLFF. The CDR3 bases are TGTGCCAGCAGCTTGCCGGGAATCATTAATGAAAAACTGTTTTTT.

There are a few counts of this clonotype. This sequence joins TRBV6-2 or TRBV6-3 and TRBJ2-7; D might be TRBD1 or TRBD2, each matching 5 bases. The CDR3 extends over 15 amino acids. Germline assignment: CDR1 MNHEY and CDR2 SVGEGT. V was trimmed by 5 bases and J by 3 bases, leaving 17 bases between them. DNA for the CDR3: TGTGCCAGCAGTGCTTCAGGGAGTGGGAACTACGAGCAGTACTTC. Translation gives CASSASGSGNYEQYF.

The rearrangement uses TRBV6-6 and TRBJ2-1; perhaps TRBD2 as D (5 bases). Germline assignment: CDR1 MNHNY and CDR2 SVGAGI (reference sequence). There are 13 residues in the CDR3. Deletions cut 0 bases from V and 9 bases from J, with 9 bases between. CDR3 coding DNA: TGTGCCAGCAGTTACTCGAGGGCGGGTGAGCAGTTCTTC. It encodes CASSYSRAGEQFF.

The DNA for the CDR3 is TGTGCCAGCAGTTCCCAGGCGGAGGGCTACACCTTC. Translated, it gives CASSSQAEGYTF. The V call is TRBV6-6, the J call TRBJ1-2; no firm D call. In germline, CDR1 is MNHNY, CDR2 SVGAGI (reference sequence). The CDR3 length is 12 residues. Trimming took 4 bases from V and 8 from J, leaving 11 bases between them.

The sample holds a few counts of this clonotype. The V gene is TRBV2, the J gene TRBJ2-1, with TRBD1 as a possible D gene (9 bases). CDR3 length equals 13 residues. Per germline, CDR1 SNHLY and CDR2 FYNNEI. V shed 11 bases and J shed 8 bases, with 19 bases lying between them. CDR3 nucleotides: TGTGCCGGCGGGGGGACAGGGAGACATGAGCAGTTCTTC. Translation: CAGGGTGRHEQFF.

This sequence joins TRBV9 and TRBJ2-1, with D possibly TRBD2 on 5 matching bases. This CDR3 comprises 13 residues. Germline V gives CDR1 SGDLS, CDR2 YYNGEE. V was clipped by 3 bases and J by 7 bases, with 11 bases between them. CDR3 region: CASSGGSRNEQFF. CDR3 sequence (DNA): TGTGCCAGCAGCGGAGGGTCGAGGAATGAGCAGTTCTTC.

This clonotype was seen more than once but under ten times. This rearrangement joins TRBV30 to TRBJ2-5, with TRBD2 matching over 9 bases. After removal of 5 bases from V and 2 bases from J, the junction contained 6 bases not matched to a gene. CDR1 is GTSNPN and CDR2 is SVGIG in the germline V gene (reference sequence). The CDR3 runs 14 residues. The CDR3 sequence: CAWAAGGSQETQYF. The CDR3 DNA sequence: TGTGCCTGGGCAGCGGGGGGCTCTCAAGAGACCCAGTACTTC. Supplemented by reference TRBV30 and TRBJ2-5, the full variable domain reads SQTIHQWPATLVQPVGSPLSLECTVEGTSNPNLYWYRQAAGRGLQLLFYSVGIGQISSEVPQNLSASRPQDRQFILSSKKLLLSDSGFYLCAWAAGGSQETQYFGPGTRLLVL.

This clonotype turned up a few times. The J gene is TRBJ1-1, the V gene TRBV10-3, with D possibly being TRBD1 (5 bases). V was trimmed by 3 bases and J by 3 bases, leaving 11 bases between them. CDR1 is ENHRY, CDR2 SYGVKD, per germline. The CDR3 runs 14 residues. CDR3 sequence: CAISDEGRDTEAFF. In nucleotides, the CDR3 is TGTGCCATCAGTGATGAGGGACGGGACACTGAAGCTTTCTTT.

This clonotype was seen more than once but under ten times. The rearrangement joins TRBV6-6 to TRBJ2-1; 13 bases align to TRBD2. J gave up 8 bases and V 5 bases, and 3 bases lay outside the gene matches. CDR1 and CDR2 from the germline V gene are MNHNY and SVGAGI (reference sequence). This CDR3 is built from 14 residues. The chain's CDR3 is CASSRTSGGDEQFF. CDR3 bases: TGTGCCAGCAGTCGGACTAGCGGGGGCGATGAGCAGTTCTTC.

The CDR3 DNA follows: TGTGCCAGCAGGGGCATTGGGAACCAAGAGACCCAGTACTTC. Protein: CASRGIGNQETQYF. The chain links TRBV28 to TRBJ2-5; D call uncertain. V was clipped by 6 bases and J by 0 bases, with 11 bases between them. This CDR3 spans 14 amino acids. Germline-derived CDR1 and CDR2 are MDHEN and SYDVKM.

This clonotype was seen only once. The chain joins TRBV2 to TRBJ2-3, with 7 bases identical to TRBD2. Germline V CDR1 and CDR2: SNHLY, FYNNEI. The CDR3 sequence is 14 residues long. V was pared by 6 bases and J by 1 base, with 4 bases of the junction left unmatched. CDR3 DNA: TGTGCCAGCAGGGCCCGGGGGGGCACAGATACGCAGTATTTT. It translates to CASRARGGTDTQYF.

This clonotype came up a few times. The rearrangement links TRBV12-3 or TRBV12-4 to TRBJ2-3; 9 bases align to TRBD2. There are 15 residues in the CDR3. V was pared by 6 bases and J by 0 bases, with 4 bases of the junction left unmatched. The CDR3 reads CASRRTSVSTDTQYF. The CDR3, as DNA: TGTGCCAGCAGACGGACTAGCGTGAGCACAGATACGCAGTATTTT.

This clonotype appeared a few times. This sequence joins TRBV10-3 and TRBJ2-7; D gene uncertain. Germline values: CDR1 ENHRY, CDR2 SYGVKD. The CDR3 is made up of 12 amino acids. V was trimmed by 3 bases and J by 3 bases, leaving 6 bases between them. The CDR3 DNA follows: TGTGCCATCAGTGAAGGGATCTACGAGCAGTACTTC. Amino acid sequence: CAISEGIYEQYF.

The rearrangement joins TRBV10-3 to TRBJ2-7, with 7 bases that match TRBD1. Germline V gene sequence: CDR1 ENHRY, CDR2 SYGVKD. The CDR3 spans 13 residues. After removal of 11 bases from V and 7 bases from J, the junction contained 14 bases not matched to a gene. The CDR3 protein is CASRQGASREQYF. Written as DNA, the CDR3 is TGTGCCTCACGACAGGGCGCCTCTCGGGAGCAGTACTTC.

This clonotype was found a few times. This chain joins TRBV7-3 and TRBJ1-2; 7 bases line up with TRBD1. CDR1 is SGHTA, CDR2 FQGTGA, per germline. The J segment lost 0 bases and the V segment lost 3 bases, leaving 4 bases of the junction unmatched. The CDR3 is made up of 15 amino acids. The CDR3 region has the DNA TGTGCCAGCAGCTTGACAGGGCTCGCTAACTATGGCTACACCTTC. This codes for CASSLTGLANYGYTF.

V and J are TRBV20-1 and TRBJ2-4; 13 bases map to TRBD2. Germline values: CDR1 DFQATT, CDR2 SNEGSKA (reference sequence). V was pared by 3 bases and J by 8 bases, with 10 bases of the junction left unmatched. This CDR3 region has 16 residues. CDR3 loop: CSASPGTSGNSDIQYF. The CDR3 DNA follows: TGCAGTGCTAGTCCCGGGACTAGCGGGAACTCGGACATTCAGTACTTC.

This clonotype was seen a few times. This chain joins TRBV29-1 and TRBJ2-3, with D unclear. V was pared by 5 bases and J by 2 bases, with 5 bases between. The germline V gene encodes CDR1 SQVTM and CDR2 ANQGSEA. CDR3 length: 11 residues. The CDR3: CSVTTTDTQYF. The CDR3 DNA sequence: TGCAGCGTTACGACCACAGATACGCAGTATTTT.

This clonotype was seen repeatedly, ten times or more. The rearrangement links TRBV11-2 to TRBJ2-2; D perhaps matches TRBD1 (5 bases). The CDR3 covers 15 residues. V dropped 1 base and J dropped 4 bases, with 10 bases sitting between them. Germline assignment: CDR1 SGHAT and CDR2 FQNNGV. CDR3 sequence (DNA): TGTGCCAGCAGCTTAGCAGGGCTGTCCACCGGGGAGCTGTTTTTT. Its translation is CASSLAGLSTGELFF.

This clonotype was observed a few times. The chain joins TRBV5-4 to TRBJ2-3; TRBD2 is a possible D gene (6 bases). Trimming shortened V by 1 base and J by 5 bases, and 11 bases separated the two germline ends. CDR1 is SGHNT and CDR2 is YYREEE in the germline V gene (reference sequence). There are 14 residues in the CDR3. CDR3 nucleotide sequence: TGTGCCAGCAGCTTGTGGGGGGTGATAGATACGCAGTATTTT. Protein sequence: CASSLWGVIDTQYF.

The chain recombines TRBV6-2 or TRBV6-3 with TRBJ2-6; 11 bases line up with TRBD2. Per germline, CDR1 MNHEY and CDR2 SVGEGT. V lost 2 bases to trimming and J lost 0 bases; unmatched junction nucleotides: 0. The CDR3 runs to 17 residues. The chain's CDR3 is CASSYLAGGSGANVLTF. CDR3 in DNA: TGTGCCAGCAGTTACCTAGCGGGAGGCTCTGGGGCCAACGTCCTGACTTTC.

This clonotype has more than one count but fewer than ten. This chain joins TRBV5-1 and TRBJ2-5, with D uncertain. Germline V lookup: CDR1 SGHRS, CDR2 YFSETQ. CDR3 size: 13 residues. Trimming removed 0 bases from V and 2 bases from J, with 5 bases in between. CDR3 loop: CASSLDLQETQYF. The CDR3 region has the DNA TGCGCCAGCAGCTTGGATCTGCAAGAGACCCAGTACTTC. Filled out from reference TRBV5-1 and TRBJ2-5, the complete variable domain reads KAGVTQTPRYLIKTRGQQVTLSCSPISGHRSVSWYQQTPGQGLQFLFEYFSETQRNKGNFPGRFSGRQFSNSRSEMNVSTLELGDSALYLCASSLDLQETQYFGPGTRLLVL.

This chain joins TRBV6-2 or TRBV6-3 and TRBJ2-3; D may be TRBD2 (6 bases). V lost 8 bases and J lost 5, with 14 bases in between. Germline-derived CDR1 and CDR2 are MNHEY and SVGEGT. This CDR3 is built from 13 residues. CDR3 DNA sequence: TGTGCCAGCTGTCTCGGGGGATTAGATACGCAGTATTTT. It codes for CASCLGGLDTQYF.

The chain is built from TRBV9 and TRBJ2-2; 7 nucleotides line up with TRBD2. Per the germline V gene, CDR1 is SGDLS and CDR2 is YYNGEE. CDR3 length equals 17 residues. Trimming took 0 bases from V and 6 from J; bases not matched to a gene: 11. CDR3 residues: CASSVDGLAVLAGELFF. Here the CDR3 DNA reads TGTGCCAGCAGCGTAGATGGCCTAGCGGTACTTGCCGGGGAGCTGTTTTTT.

This clonotype was seen more than once but under ten times. The chain recombines TRBV1 with TRBJ2-4; TRBD1, the table's D call, lacks a check against the DNA. TRBV1 is a pseudogene locus. The CDR3 sequence is 14 residues long. CDR3 loop: CTSRTGSDKNIQYF. For the CDR3, the DNA is TGCACCAGCAGAACGGGATCGGACAAAAACATTCAGTACTTC.